What follows are 7 T cell receptor beta chains derived from one specimen sequenced in a study of shared clonotypes between healthy human individuals. Assay used: immunoSEQ multiplex PCR; TCRdb lists only in-frame clones, some missing. The sample shows roughly 2.5 million clones, approximately 90% of them seen only once. The sample taken for sequencing was naive CD4+ T cells sorted from blood. Noted subset: CD45RA+ positively selected. All receptors derive from a man between 18 and 35 years old in good health.

The chain links TRBV30 to TRBJ2-5, with D possibly matching TRBD1 (7 bases). The assigned J gene may be wrong: the sequence end matches TRBJ2-7 better. The CDR3 is made up of 14 amino acids. Looked up from germline, CDR1 is GTSNPN and CDR2 is SVGIG (reference sequence). The CDR3 loop is CAWSGLRQGGEQYF. DNA of the CDR3: TGTGCCTGGAGTGGACTAAGACAGGGAGGCGAGCAGTACTTC.

The chain carries TRBV5-6 and TRBJ1-1; 8 bases are shared with TRBD1. The CDR3 extends over 15 amino acids. Trimming took 0 bases from V and 1 from J; bases not matched to a gene: 2. Germline assignment: CDR1 SGHDT and CDR2 YYEEEE. The CDR3 spells CASSLGGTGNTEAFF. In nucleotides, the CDR3 is TGTGCCAGCAGCTTGGGAGGGACAGGGAACACTGAAGCTTTCTTT.

This chain links TRBV5-4 with TRBJ1-6; D gene uncertain. With 4 bases removed from V and 4 bases from J, the gap between germline ends came to 12 bases. The CDR3 has 15 amino acids. Germline CDR1 and CDR2: SGHNT and YYREEE (reference sequence). The CDR3 region is CASSPRQEYNSPLHF. CDR3 bases: TGTGCCAGCAGCCCGCGACAAGAATATAATTCACCCCTCCACTTT.

This clone was seen only a few times. The V call is TRBV6-6, the J call TRBJ1-2; 7 bases are a match to TRBD1. After removal of 4 bases from V and 4 bases from J, the junction contained 6 bases not matched to a gene. This CDR3 is built from 14 residues. CDR1 is MNHNY and CDR2 is SVGAGI in the germline V gene (reference sequence). The CDR3 sequence is CASSSPGQSYGYTF. The CDR3 DNA sequence: TGTGCCAGCAGTTCCCCGGGACAGAGCTATGGCTACACCTTC.

The chain is built from TRBV5-1 and TRBJ1-2, with unresolved D. CDR1 is SGHRS and CDR2 is YFSETQ in the germline V gene. The CDR3 runs 11 residues. The V end was cut by 2 bases, the J end by 12 bases, with 11 bases between. Here the CDR3 DNA reads TGCGCCAGCAGCTTAGCGGAGGCCAACACCTTC. Residues: CASSLAEANTF.

The chain combines TRBV7-2 with TRBJ2-4; D is possibly TRBD1 (5 bases). The germline gives CDR1 SGHTA, CDR2 FQGNSA. The CDR3 totals 12 residues. V lost 5 bases and J 13 bases, leaving 15 bases between the germline ends. CDR3 sequence: CASSPDTPQQYF. The CDR3 coding sequence is TGTGCCAGCAGCCCGGACACACCCCAGCAGTACTTC.

CDR3 DNA sequence: TGTGCCTGGAGTGTAATCGGGAGCACCGGGGAGCTGTTTTTT. Protein sequence: CAWSVIGSTGELFF. V is TRBV30 and J is TRBJ2-2; the D gene is possibly TRBD2 (6 bases). CDR3 length: 14 amino acids. Germline V gives CDR1 GTSNPN, CDR2 SVGIG (reference sequence). The V and J ends lost 0 bases and 4 bases respectively, with 9 bases between them.